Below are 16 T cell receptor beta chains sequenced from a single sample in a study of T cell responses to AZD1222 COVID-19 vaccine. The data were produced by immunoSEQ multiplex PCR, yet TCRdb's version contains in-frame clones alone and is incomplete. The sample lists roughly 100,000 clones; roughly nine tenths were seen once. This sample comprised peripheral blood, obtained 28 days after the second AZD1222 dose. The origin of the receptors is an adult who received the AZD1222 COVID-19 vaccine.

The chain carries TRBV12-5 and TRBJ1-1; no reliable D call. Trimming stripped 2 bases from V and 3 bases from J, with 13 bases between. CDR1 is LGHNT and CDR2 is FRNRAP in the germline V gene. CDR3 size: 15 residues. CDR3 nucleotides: TGTGCTAGTGGTTTGAATATAGGGTCGTACACTGAAGCTTTCTTT. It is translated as CASGLNIGSYTEAFF. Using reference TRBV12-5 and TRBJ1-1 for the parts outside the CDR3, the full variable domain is DARVTQTPRHKVTEMGQEVTMRCQPILGHNTVFWYRQTMMQGLELLAYFRNRAPLDDSGMPKDRFSAEMPDATLATLKIQPSEPRDSAVYFCASGLNIGSYTEAFFGQGTRLTVV.

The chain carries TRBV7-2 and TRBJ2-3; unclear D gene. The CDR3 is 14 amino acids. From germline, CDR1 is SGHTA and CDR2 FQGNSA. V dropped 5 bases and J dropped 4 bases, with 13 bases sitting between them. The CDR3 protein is CASSLGVGSDTQYF. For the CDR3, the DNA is TGTGCCAGCAGCCTCGGAGTCGGTTCAGATACGCAGTATTTT.

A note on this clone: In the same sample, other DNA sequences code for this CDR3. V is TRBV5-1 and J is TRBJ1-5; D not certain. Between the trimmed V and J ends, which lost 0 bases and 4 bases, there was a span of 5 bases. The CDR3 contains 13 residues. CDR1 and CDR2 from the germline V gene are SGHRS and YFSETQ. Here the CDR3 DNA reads TGCGCCAGCAGCTTGGGGGTTAATCAGCCCCAGCATTTT. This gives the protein CASSLGVNQPQHF.

This chain's CDR3 is CASSERGLAIHEQYF. In nucleotides, the CDR3 is TGTGCCAGCAGTGAGCGGGGACTAGCGATCCACGAGCAGTACTTC. The chain employs TRBV2 and TRBJ2-7; TRBD2 matches at 10 bases. The J segment lost 5 bases and the V segment lost 3 bases, leaving 7 bases of the junction unmatched. The CDR3 sequence is 15 residues long. Germline V gene data show CDR1 as SNHLY and CDR2 as FYNNEI.

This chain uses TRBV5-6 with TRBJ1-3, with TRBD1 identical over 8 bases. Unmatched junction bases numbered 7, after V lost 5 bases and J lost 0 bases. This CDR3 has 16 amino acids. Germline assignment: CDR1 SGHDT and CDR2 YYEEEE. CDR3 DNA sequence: TGTGCCAGCAGTCCTTGGACAGGGAACTCTGGAAACACCATATATTTT. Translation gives CASSPWTGNSGNTIYF.

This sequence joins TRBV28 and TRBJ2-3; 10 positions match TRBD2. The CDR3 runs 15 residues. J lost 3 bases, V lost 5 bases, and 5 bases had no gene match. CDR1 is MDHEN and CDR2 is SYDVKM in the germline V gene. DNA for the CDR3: TGTGCCAGCAGTAGAGCGGGAGGGCCGACAGATACGCAGTATTTT. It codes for CASSRAGGPTDTQYF.

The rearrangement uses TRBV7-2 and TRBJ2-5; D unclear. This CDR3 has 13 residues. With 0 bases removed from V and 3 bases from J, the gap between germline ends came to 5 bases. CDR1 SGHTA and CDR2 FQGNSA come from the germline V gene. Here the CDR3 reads CASSLALEETQYF. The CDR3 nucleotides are TGTGCCAGCAGCTTAGCGTTGGAAGAGACCCAGTACTTC.

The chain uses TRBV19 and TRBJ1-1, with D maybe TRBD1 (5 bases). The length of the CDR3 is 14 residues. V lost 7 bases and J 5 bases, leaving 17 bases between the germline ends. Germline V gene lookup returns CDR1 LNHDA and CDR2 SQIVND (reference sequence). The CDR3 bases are TGTGCCAGTACCGATAACCGACAGACAACTGAAGCTTTCTTT. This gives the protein CASTDNRQTTEAFF.

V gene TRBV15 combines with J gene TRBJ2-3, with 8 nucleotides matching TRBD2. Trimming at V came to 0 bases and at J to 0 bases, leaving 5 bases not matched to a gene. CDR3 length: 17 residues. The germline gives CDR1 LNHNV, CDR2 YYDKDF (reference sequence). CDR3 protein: CATSRDYASGSTDTQYF. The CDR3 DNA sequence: TGTGCCACCAGCAGAGATTACGCTAGCGGGAGCACAGATACGCAGTATTTT.

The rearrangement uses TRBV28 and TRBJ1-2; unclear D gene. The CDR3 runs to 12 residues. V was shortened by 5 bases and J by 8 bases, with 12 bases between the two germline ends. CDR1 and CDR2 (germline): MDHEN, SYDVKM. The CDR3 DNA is TGTGCCAGCAGTACAACAGCGGGCGGCTACACCTTC. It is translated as CASSTTAGGYTF.

The CDR3 bases are TGTGCCAGTAGTATAGATCTGGGGTCCTATCAGCCCCAGCATTTT. Translating it yields CASSIDLGSYQPQHF. The J gene is TRBJ1-5, the V gene TRBV19; D uncertain. CDR1 is LNHDA, CDR2 SQIVND, per germline (reference sequence). Trimming cost V 0 bases and J 5 bases, with 11 bases left between them. The CDR3 totals 15 residues.

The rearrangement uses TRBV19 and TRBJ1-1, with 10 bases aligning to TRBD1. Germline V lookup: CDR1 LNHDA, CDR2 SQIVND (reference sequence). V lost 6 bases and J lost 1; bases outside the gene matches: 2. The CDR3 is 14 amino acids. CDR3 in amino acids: CASRRQGANTEAFF. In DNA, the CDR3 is TGTGCCAGTAGAAGACAGGGGGCGAACACTGAAGCTTTCTTT.

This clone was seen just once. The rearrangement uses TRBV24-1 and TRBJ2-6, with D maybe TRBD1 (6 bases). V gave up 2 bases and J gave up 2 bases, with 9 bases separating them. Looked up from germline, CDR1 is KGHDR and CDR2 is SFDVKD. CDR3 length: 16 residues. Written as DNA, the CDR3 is TGTGCCACCAGTGATTCCAGGGGCCCTGGGGCCAACGTCCTGACTTTC. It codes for CATSDSRGPGANVLTF.

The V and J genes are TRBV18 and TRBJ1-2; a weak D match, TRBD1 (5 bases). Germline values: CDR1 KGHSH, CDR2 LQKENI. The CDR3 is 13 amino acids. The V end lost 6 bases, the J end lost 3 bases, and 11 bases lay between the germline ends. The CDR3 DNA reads TGTGCCAGCTCTCCGGGACGGGACTATGGCTACACCTTC. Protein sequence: CASSPGRDYGYTF.

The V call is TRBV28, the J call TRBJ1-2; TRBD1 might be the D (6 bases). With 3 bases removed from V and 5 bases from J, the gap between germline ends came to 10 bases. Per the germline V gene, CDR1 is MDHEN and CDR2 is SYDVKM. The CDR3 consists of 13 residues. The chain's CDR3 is CASSLEQGYGYTF. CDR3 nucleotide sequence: TGTGCCAGCAGTTTGGAACAGGGTTATGGCTACACCTTC.

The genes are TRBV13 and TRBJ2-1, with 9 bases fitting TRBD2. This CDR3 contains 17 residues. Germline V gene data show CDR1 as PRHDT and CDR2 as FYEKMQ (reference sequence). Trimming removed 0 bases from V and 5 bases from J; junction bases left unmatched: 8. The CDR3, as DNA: TGTGCCAGCAGCTTAGGGAACGTAGCGGGAGCGCACAATGAGCAGTTCTTC. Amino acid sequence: CASSLGNVAGAHNEQFF.